This passage covers 18 T cell receptor beta chains from one sample sequenced in a study of blood T cell repertoires in COVID-19. Sequencing used immunoSEQ multiplex PCR; TCRdb keeps in-frame clones, though not all of them. The top ten hold less than 7.5% of the sample, which has some 240,000 clones, around 86% seen once. Material: peripheral blood. These receptors all come from a man aged 60 to 75 who had recovered from COVID-19.

CDR3 sequence (DNA): TGTGCCAGCAGCTCTCCCGTCCGGTACGAGCAGTACTTC. It codes for CASSSPVRYEQYF. The chain couples TRBV5-8 to TRBJ2-7; D not certain. The V end lost 3 bases, the J end lost 4 bases, and 11 bases lay between the germline ends. This CDR3 comprises 13 residues. Germline assignment: CDR1 SGHTS and CDR2 YDEGEE.

In its sample, this clone was seen a few times. The genes are TRBV2 and TRBJ1-2; 8 bases align to TRBD1. The CDR3 runs to 12 residues. Losses at the gene ends were 11 bases for V and 4 bases for J; bases not matched to a gene: 6. The germline gives CDR1 SNHLY, CDR2 FYNNEI. The CDR3: CASDRDSYGYTF. The CDR3 DNA reads as TGTGCCTCGGACAGGGACTCCTATGGCTACACCTTC.

The V and J genes are TRBV27 and TRBJ2-7; TRBD1 is a possible D gene (6 bases). The CDR3 extends over 15 amino acids. Trimming took off 6 bases at V and 5 bases at J, with 20 bases between the two ends. The germline V gene encodes CDR1 MNHEY and CDR2 SMNVEV (reference sequence). CDR3 amino acids: CASRSQGQGSDEQYF. The DNA for the CDR3 is TGTGCCAGCAGATCCCAGGGGCAGGGGAGTGACGAGCAGTACTTC.

The rearrangement joins TRBV6-1 to TRBJ1-2, with 9 bases fitting TRBD1. Per the germline V gene, CDR1 is MNHNS and CDR2 is SASEGT. The CDR3 runs to 15 residues. V was clipped by 2 bases and J by 3 bases; unmatched bases: 4. CDR3 coding DNA: TGTGCCAGCAGTGAAAGAACAGGGGGCCACTATGGCTACACCTTC. This codes for CASSERTGGHYGYTF.

The chain employs TRBV7-3 and TRBJ2-7; 7 nucleotides line up with TRBD2. The trim removed 2 bases at V and 4 bases at J, leaving 5 bases unmatched. Looked up from germline, CDR1 is SGHTA and CDR2 is FQGTGA. The CDR3 extends over 14 amino acids. The CDR3: CASSLGAGRYEQYF. CDR3 nucleotide sequence: TGTGCCAGCAGCTTAGGAGCGGGAAGGTACGAGCAGTACTTC.

The V and J genes are TRBV19 and TRBJ2-7; 7 positions match TRBD1. Germline lookup yields CDR1 LNHDA and CDR2 SQIVND (reference sequence). The CDR3 totals 14 residues. Trimming cost V 3 bases and J 4 bases; bases outside gene matches: 6. The CDR3 DNA reads TGTGCCAGTAGTATCCGGTCAGGGGGATACGAGCAGTACTTC. Its translation: CASSIRSGGYEQYF. Variable domain in full (rest from reference TRBV19 and TRBJ2-7): DGGITQSPKYLFRKEGQNVTLSCEQNLNHDAMYWYRQDPGQGLRLIYYSQIVNDFQKGDIAEGYSVSREKKESFPLTVTSAQKNPTAFYLCASSIRSGGYEQYFGPGTRLTVT.

This chain joins TRBV27 and TRBJ2-1; TRBD2 matches at 9 bases. Germline CDR1 reads MNHEY; CDR2 reads SMNVEV (reference sequence). The trim removed 6 bases at V and 0 bases at J, leaving 6 bases unmatched. This CDR3 spans 16 amino acids. This chain's CDR3 is CASRASGGSSYNEQFF. DNA for the CDR3: TGTGCCAGCAGAGCAAGCGGGGGGAGCTCCTACAATGAGCAGTTCTTC.

This chain joins TRBV11-1 and TRBJ2-3; 7 bases are a match to TRBD2. J was trimmed by 3 bases and V by 2 bases; bases with no gene match: 5. Germline CDR1 is SGHAT and CDR2 is FQDESV (reference sequence). The CDR3 has 15 amino acids. This CDR3 is CASSLQRGRTDTQYF. The DNA for the CDR3 is TGTGCCAGCAGCTTACAGCGGGGACGTACAGATACGCAGTATTTT.

This clone occurred once. V gene TRBV19 combines with J gene TRBJ1-4, with 7 bases identical to TRBD1. The CDR3 sequence is 19 residues long. The V segment lost 6 bases and the J segment 4 bases; nucleotides outside the gene matches: 20. CDR1 is LNHDA, CDR2 SQIVND, per germline (reference sequence). The chain's CDR3 is CASRARGGPLTPNNEKLFF. CDR3 nucleotides: TGTGCCAGTAGAGCGAGAGGGGGCCCTCTAACCCCCAATAATGAAAAACTGTTTTTT.

Regarding this clone: The sample holds other DNA sequences that translate to the same CDR3. The chain couples TRBV13 to TRBJ2-1, with a tentative D call TRBD2 (5 bases). Trimming removed 8 bases from V and 2 bases from J, with 13 bases in between. The germline CDR1 and CDR2 sequences are PRHDT and FYEKMQ (reference sequence). The CDR3 has 14 amino acids. CDR3 in DNA: TGTGCCAGCTCCCGGAGGAGGCCCTACAATGAGCAGTTCTTC. Its protein product is CASSRRRPYNEQFF.

The rearrangement uses TRBV11-1 and TRBJ2-7, with 7 bases fitting TRBD1. CDR3 length: 15 residues. Trimming at V came to 5 bases and at J to 0 bases, leaving 7 bases not matched to a gene. Germline V gives CDR1 SGHAT, CDR2 FQDESV (reference sequence). DNA for the CDR3: TGTGCCAGCAGCCGACAGGGTTCTATCTCCTACGAGCAGTACTTC. Its translation: CASSRQGSISYEQYF.

The gene calls are TRBV14 and TRBJ2-1; TRBD2 aligns across 12 bases. Germline trimming cut 0 bases from V and 6 bases from J; bases unmatched to any gene: 3. This CDR3 has 16 residues. Germline V gene lookup returns CDR1 SGHDN and CDR2 FVKESK. For the CDR3, the DNA is TGTGCCAGCAGCCAAGAACGACTAGCGGGAGTCAATGAGCAGTTCTTC. It is translated as CASSQERLAGVNEQFF.

V and J are TRBV2 and TRBJ1-6; no clear D. The V and J ends lost 8 bases and 6 bases respectively, with 14 bases between them. The CDR3 has 14 residues. CDR1 and CDR2 from the germline V gene are SNHLY and FYNNEI. The CDR3 DNA reads as TGTGCCAGCTCAATAGTTGAGAGTAATTCACCCCTCCACTTT. Encoded protein: CASSIVESNSPLHF.

This clone appeared a single time. The V and J genes are TRBV21-1 and TRBJ2-7; the DNA was not compared with TRBD1, the D call given in the table. TRBV21-1 is listed as a pseudogene. This CDR3 has 14 residues. CDR3 region: CASREIGTGHEQYF. In DNA form, the CDR3 reads TGTGCCAGCAGGGAGATCGGGACAGGGCACGAGCAGTACTTC.

V gene TRBV30 combines with J gene TRBJ2-3; 7 positions match TRBD2. The V gene end was trimmed by 1 base and the J gene end by 0 bases; junction bases not matched to a gene: 7. Germline CDR1 reads GTSNPN; CDR2 reads SVGIG (reference sequence). CDR3 length equals 16 residues. The CDR3 nucleotides are TGTGCCTGGAGTGGGCGCGGGAGCCCGAGCACAGATACGCAGTATTTT. It codes for CAWSGRGSPSTDTQYF. The entire variable domain, with the rest obtained from reference TRBV30 and TRBJ2-3, is as follows: SQTIHQWPATLVQPVGSPLSLECTVEGTSNPNLYWYRQAAGRGLQLLFYSVGIGQISSEVPQNLSASRPQDRQFILSSKKLLLSDSGFYLCAWSGRGSPSTDTQYFGPGTRLTVL.

The chain uses TRBV6-5 and TRBJ1-5; 8 positions agree with TRBD1. Germline values: CDR1 MNHEY, CDR2 SVGAGI. The CDR3 has 14 amino acids. The trim removed 6 bases at V and 5 bases at J, leaving 6 bases unmatched. The CDR3 coding sequence is TGTGCCAGCAGCGAGCAGGGGGCGCATCAGCCCCAGCATTTT. Its protein product is CASSEQGAHQPQHF.

This clone was counted a few times. A far larger clone is off by one base, so a read error is likely. This chain connects TRBV3-1 (or the pseudogene TRBV3-2) to TRBJ2-7; D is possibly TRBD2 (6 bases). This CDR3 is built from 12 residues. CDR1 LGHDT and CDR2 YNNKEL come from the germline V gene (reference sequence). Trimming shortened V by 4 bases and J by 3 bases, and 7 bases separated the two germline ends. CDR3 nucleotides: TGTGCCAGCAGCCTGGGGGGCTACGAGCAGTACTTC. This translates into CASSLGGYEQYF.

The CDR3 protein is CASSLTQGNNQPQHF. As DNA, the CDR3 is TGTGCCAGCAGCTTAACACAGGGGAACAATCAGCCCCAGCATTTT. The genes are TRBV11-2 and TRBJ1-5, with TRBD1 matching 7 bases. After removal of 2 bases from V and 3 bases from J, the junction contained 4 bases not matched to a gene. There are 15 residues in the CDR3. The germline V gene has CDR1 SGHAT and CDR2 FQNNGV.